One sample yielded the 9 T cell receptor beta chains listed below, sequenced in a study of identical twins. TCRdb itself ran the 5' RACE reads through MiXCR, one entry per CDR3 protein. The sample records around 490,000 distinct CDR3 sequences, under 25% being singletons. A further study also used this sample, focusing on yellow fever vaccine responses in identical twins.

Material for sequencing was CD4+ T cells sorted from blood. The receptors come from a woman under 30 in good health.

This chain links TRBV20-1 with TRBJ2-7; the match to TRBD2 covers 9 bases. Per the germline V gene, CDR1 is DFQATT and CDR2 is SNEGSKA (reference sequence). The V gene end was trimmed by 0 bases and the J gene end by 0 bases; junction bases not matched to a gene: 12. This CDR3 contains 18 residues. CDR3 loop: CSARDSGLAISSSYEQYF. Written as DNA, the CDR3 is TGCAGTGCTAGAGATAGTGGACTAGCGATTTCCAGCTCCTACGAGCAGTACTTC.

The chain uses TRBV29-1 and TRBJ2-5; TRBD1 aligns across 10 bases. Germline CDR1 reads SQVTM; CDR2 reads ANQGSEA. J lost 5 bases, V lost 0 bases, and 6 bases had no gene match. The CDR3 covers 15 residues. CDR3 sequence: CSVEETGTGVETQYF. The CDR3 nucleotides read TGCAGCGTTGAAGAAACCGGGACAGGGGTGGAGACCCAGTACTTC.

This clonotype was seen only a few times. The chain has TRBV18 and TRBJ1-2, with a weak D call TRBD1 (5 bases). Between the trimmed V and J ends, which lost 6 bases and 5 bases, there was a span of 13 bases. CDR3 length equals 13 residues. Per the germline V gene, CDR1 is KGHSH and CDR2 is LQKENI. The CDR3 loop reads CASSSQGEYGYTF. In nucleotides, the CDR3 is TGTGCCAGCTCGTCGCAAGGGGAGTATGGCTACACCTTC.

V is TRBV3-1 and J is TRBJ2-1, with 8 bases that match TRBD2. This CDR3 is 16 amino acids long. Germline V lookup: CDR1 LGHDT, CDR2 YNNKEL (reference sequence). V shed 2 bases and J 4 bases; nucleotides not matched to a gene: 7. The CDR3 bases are TGTGCCAGCAGCCAATTCGTAGGCGGGGGGTACAATGAGCAGTTCTTC. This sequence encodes CASSQFVGGGYNEQFF.

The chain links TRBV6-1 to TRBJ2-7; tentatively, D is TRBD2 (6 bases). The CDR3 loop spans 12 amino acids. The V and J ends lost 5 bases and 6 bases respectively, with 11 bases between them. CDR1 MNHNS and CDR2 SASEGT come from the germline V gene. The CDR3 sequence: CASSWDGGEQYV. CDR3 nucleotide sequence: TGTGCCAGCAGTTGGGACGGGGGCGAGCAGTACGTC.

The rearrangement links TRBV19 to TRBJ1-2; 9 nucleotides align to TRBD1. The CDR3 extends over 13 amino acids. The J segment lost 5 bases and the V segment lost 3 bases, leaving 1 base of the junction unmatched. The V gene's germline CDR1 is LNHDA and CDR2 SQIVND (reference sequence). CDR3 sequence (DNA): TGTGCCAGTAGTATCGGGACAGGGTATGGCTACACCTTC. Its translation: CASSIGTGYGYTF.

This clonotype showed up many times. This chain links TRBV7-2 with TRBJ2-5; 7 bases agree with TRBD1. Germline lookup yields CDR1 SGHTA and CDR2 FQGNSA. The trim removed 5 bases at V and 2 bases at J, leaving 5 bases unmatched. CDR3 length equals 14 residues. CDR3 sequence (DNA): TGTGCCAGCAGCCCCGGGACAGTTCAAGAGACCCAGTACTTC. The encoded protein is CASSPGTVQETQYF.

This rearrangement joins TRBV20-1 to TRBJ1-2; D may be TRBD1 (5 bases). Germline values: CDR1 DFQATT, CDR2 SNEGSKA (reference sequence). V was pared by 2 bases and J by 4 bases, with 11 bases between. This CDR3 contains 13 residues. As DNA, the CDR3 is TGCAGTGCTAGACAGGGATATGGCTATGGCTACACCTTC. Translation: CSARQGYGYGYTF.

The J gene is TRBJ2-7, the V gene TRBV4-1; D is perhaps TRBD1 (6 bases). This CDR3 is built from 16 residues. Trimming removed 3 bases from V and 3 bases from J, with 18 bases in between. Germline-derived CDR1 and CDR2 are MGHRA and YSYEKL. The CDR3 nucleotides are TGCGCCAGCAGCCAGGAAGTGAATAGGGGGAACTACGAGCAGTACTTC. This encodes CASSQEVNRGNYEQYF.